The subject of this entry is one T cell receptor (beta chain). Its cognate antigen is unknown. Using immunoSEQ multiplex PCR, the repertoire was profiled, and TCRdb retains in-frame clones only, with some absent. The sample records around 110,000 clones, approximately 90% being singletons. There are 14 residues in the CDR3. Germline V gene sequence: CDR1 MNHEY, CDR2 SMNVEV (reference sequence). V was pared by 2 bases and J by 9 bases, with 14 bases between. These data are taken from a study of OX40 agonist ivuxolimab in advanced cancers. Across the study: Partial responses, seen in three patients, involved one hepatocellular carcinoma and two cutaneous melanomas.

General study findings and limits: Circulating CD4+ and CD8+ T cells showed clonal expansion by week 6 at 0.1 to 3.0 mg/kg.

The chain is built from TRBV27 and TRBJ2-1; a weak D match, TRBD1 (7 bases). This receptor was obtained from an adult with an advanced solid tumor such as melanoma, head and neck, liver or kidney cancer. Sequenced material: CD4+ or CD8+ T cells sorted from blood, taken in a trial of the OX40 agonist ivuxolimab. CDR3 coding DNA: TGTGCCAGCAGTTTACAGGGGGGCGGAGGTGAGCAGTTCTTC. This codes for CASSLQGGGGEQFF.